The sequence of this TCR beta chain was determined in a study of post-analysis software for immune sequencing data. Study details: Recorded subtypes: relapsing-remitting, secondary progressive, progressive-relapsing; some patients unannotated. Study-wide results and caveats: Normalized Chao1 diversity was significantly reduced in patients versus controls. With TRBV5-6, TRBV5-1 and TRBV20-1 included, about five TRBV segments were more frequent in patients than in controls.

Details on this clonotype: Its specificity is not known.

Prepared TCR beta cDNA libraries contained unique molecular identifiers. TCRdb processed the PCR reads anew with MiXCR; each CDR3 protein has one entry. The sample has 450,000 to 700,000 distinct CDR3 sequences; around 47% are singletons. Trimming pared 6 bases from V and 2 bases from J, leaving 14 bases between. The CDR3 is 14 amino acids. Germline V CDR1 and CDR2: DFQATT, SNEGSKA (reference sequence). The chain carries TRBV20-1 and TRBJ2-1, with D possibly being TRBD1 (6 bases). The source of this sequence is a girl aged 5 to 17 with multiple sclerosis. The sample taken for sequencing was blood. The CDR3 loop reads CSATQGPTYNEQFF. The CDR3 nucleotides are TGCAGTGCAACACAGGGACCTACCTACAATGAGCAGTTCTTC.